This T cell receptor beta chain came from a study of shared clonotypes between healthy human individuals. General study findings and limits: Only blood was sampled, and tissue TCR repertoires likely differ from blood ones.

The CDR3 contains 15 residues. Germline CDR1 reads MNHNS; CDR2 reads SASEGT. Trimming at V came to 8 bases and at J to 5 bases, leaving 13 bases not matched to a gene. Only in-frame clones appear in the TCRdb table, and some are missing; sequencing was by immunoSEQ multiplex PCR. The sample yields around 510,000 clones, roughly 72% seen once. The table lists this clone with a count of one. The antigen remains undetermined. Each donor was a Caucasian adult residing in Nashville, Tennessee. The rearrangement joins TRBV6-1 to TRBJ2-5; 8 positions agree with TRBD1. Source material: PBMCs. The receptor's source is a woman between 35 and 50 years old in good health. Some clones in this sample may be carry-over from other donors' samples. This CDR3 is CASLRTGRLSETQYF. The CDR3 DNA reads TGTGCCAGCCTTCGGACAGGGAGGTTATCGGAGACCCAGTACTTC.